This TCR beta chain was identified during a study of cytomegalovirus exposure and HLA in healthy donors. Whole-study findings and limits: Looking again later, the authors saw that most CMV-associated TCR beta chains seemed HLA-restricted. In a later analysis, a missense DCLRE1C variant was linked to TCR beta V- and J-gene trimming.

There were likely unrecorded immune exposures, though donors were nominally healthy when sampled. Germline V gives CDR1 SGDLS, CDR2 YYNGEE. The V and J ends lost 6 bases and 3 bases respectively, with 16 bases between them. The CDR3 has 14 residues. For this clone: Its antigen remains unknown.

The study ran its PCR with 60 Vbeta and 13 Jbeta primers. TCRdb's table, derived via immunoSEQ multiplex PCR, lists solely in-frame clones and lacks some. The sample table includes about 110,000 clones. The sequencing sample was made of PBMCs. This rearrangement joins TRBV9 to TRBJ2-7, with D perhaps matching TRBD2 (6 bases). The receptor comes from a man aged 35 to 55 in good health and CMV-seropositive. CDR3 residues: CASTPGPGGYEQYF. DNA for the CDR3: TGTGCCAGCACACCGGGACCCGGGGGCTACGAGCAGTACTTC. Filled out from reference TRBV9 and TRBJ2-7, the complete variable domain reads DSGVTQTPKHLITATGQRVTLRCSPRSGDLSVYWYQQSLDQGLQFLIQYYNGEERAKGNILERFSAQQFPDLHSELNLSSLELGDSALYFCASTPGPGGYEQYFGPGTRLTVT.